The 14 T cell receptor beta chains below come from one sample, sequenced in a study of early T cells in non-severe SARS-CoV-2 infection. One entry per CDR3 protein results from TCRdb running MiXCR on the 5' RACE reads. The sample lists tens of thousands of distinct CDR3 sequences, approximately 10% seen once, with about 2.7% in the top ten. The source was whole blood, collected at baseline. The receptors were sampled from an adult who was a healthcare worker with PCR-confirmed SARS-CoV-2 infection or an uninfected control (not recorded which).

The genes are TRBV7-9 and TRBJ2-1, with D perhaps assigned TRBD1 or TRBD2 (7 bases each). This CDR3 region has 17 residues. Germline-derived CDR1 and CDR2 are SEHNR and FQNEAQ (reference sequence). Trimming left V 3 bases short and J 2 bases short, with 17 bases between. CDR3 nucleotides: TGTGCCAGCAGCTTTCCCCAGGGGGGGGCCACCTACAATGAGCAGTTCTTC. Its protein is CASSFPQGGATYNEQFF.

This clonotype was observed many times. V is TRBV18 and J is TRBJ1-3; 7 positions agree with TRBD1. The CDR3 runs to 18 residues. The J segment lost 1 base and the V segment lost 4 bases, leaving 13 bases of the junction unmatched. The germline V gene has CDR1 KGHSH and CDR2 LQKENI. CDR3 protein: CASSHRTGAETSGNTIYF. CDR3 sequence (DNA): TGTGCCAGCTCACACCGGACAGGCGCGGAGACTTCTGGAAACACCATATATTTT.

The V call is TRBV18, the J call TRBJ1-1; no clear D gene. V lost 5 bases and J lost 0, with 4 bases in between. Germline V lookup: CDR1 KGHSH, CDR2 LQKENI. This CDR3 is built from 12 residues. Written as DNA, the CDR3 is TGTGCCAGCTCAGGTATGAACACTGAAGCTTTCTTT. This codes for CASSGMNTEAFF.

This clonotype was seen repeatedly, ten times or more. The DNA for the CDR3 is TGTGCCAGCATTTGGTTTGGGAATGAGCAGTTCTTC. This encodes CASIWFGNEQFF. V gene TRBV2 combines with J gene TRBJ2-1; no clear D gene. Germline V gene data show CDR1 as SNHLY and CDR2 as FYNNEI. The length of the CDR3 is 12 residues. Deletions cut 7 bases from V and 7 bases from J, with 11 bases between.

This clonotype was seen only a few times. This chain uses TRBV7-9 with TRBJ2-5; TRBD1 matches at 8 bases. CDR1 and CDR2 from the germline V gene are SEHNR and FQNEAQ (reference sequence). V was clipped by 1 base and J by 2 bases; unmatched bases: 15. CDR3 length: 19 amino acids. CDR3: CASSLGGGDRSRLQETQYF. CDR3 DNA sequence: TGTGCCAGCAGCTTAGGAGGCGGGGACAGGTCACGCCTTCAAGAGACCCAGTACTTC.

V gene TRBV7-2 combines with J gene TRBJ1-6, with D unclear. The V end was cut by 5 bases, the J end by 2 bases, with 13 bases between. From germline, CDR1 is SGHTA and CDR2 FQGNSA. CDR3 size: 16 residues. The CDR3 is CASSPPSGTYNSPLHF. Written as DNA, the CDR3 is TGTGCCAGCAGCCCGCCGTCGGGGACCTATAATTCACCCCTCCACTTT.

The chain recombines TRBV11-2 with TRBJ2-3; D is uncertain. In germline, CDR1 is SGHAT, CDR2 FQNNGV. The ends were cut back, 5 bases at V and 3 bases at J, with 15 bases in the middle. CDR3 length: 15 residues. As DNA, the CDR3 is TGTGCCAGCAGCGCAGTAGAAGGTGGTACAGATACGCAGTATTTT. Translating it yields CASSAVEGGTDTQYF.

This clonotype was counted a few times. The gene calls are TRBV19 and TRBJ2-3, with a weak D call TRBD2 (5 bases). The CDR3 spans 14 residues. The V gene's germline CDR1 is LNHDA and CDR2 SQIVND (reference sequence). Trimming shortened V by 10 bases and J by 1 base, and 15 bases separated the two germline ends. The CDR3 DNA reads as TGTGCCACCCAACTAGTTGTGGGCACAGATACGCAGTATTTT. Translated: CATQLVVGTDTQYF. Variable domain in full (rest from reference TRBV19 and TRBJ2-3): DGGITQSPKYLFRKEGQNVTLSCEQNLNHDAMYWYRQDPGQGLRLIYYSQIVNDFQKGDIAEGYSVSREKKESFPLTVTSAQKNPTAFYLCATQLVVGTDTQYFGPGTRLTVL.

This rearrangement joins TRBV5-5 to TRBJ1-4; possibly TRBD1 for D (5 bases). From germline, CDR1 is SGHKS and CDR2 YYEKEE (reference sequence). Between the trimmed V and J ends, which lost 0 bases and 5 bases, there was a span of 11 bases. CDR3 length: 15 amino acids. Here the CDR3 reads CASSLETGQNEKLFF. In DNA form, the CDR3 reads TGTGCCAGCAGCTTGGAAACAGGCCAGAATGAAAAACTGTTTTTT.

This rearrangement joins TRBV11-2 to TRBJ2-6; D unresolved. The CDR3 is made up of 17 amino acids. CDR1 is SGHAT and CDR2 is FQNNGV in the germline V gene. With 5 bases removed from V and 1 base from J, the gap between germline ends came to 15 bases. CDR3 coding DNA: TGTGCCAGCAGCCGTCAAACTACCAGGTCTGGGGCCAACGTCCTGACTTTC. Translated, it gives CASSRQTTRSGANVLTF.

By proportion, this clonotype is medium-sized. The gene calls are TRBV12-3 or TRBV12-4 and TRBJ1-2; the match to TRBD1 covers 9 bases. The CDR3 extends over 15 amino acids. V dropped 6 bases and J dropped 4; count of bases not matched to a gene: 9. In nucleotides, the CDR3 is TGTGCCAGCAGGGCCAACCTGGGACAGGGCTATGGCTACACCTTC. It translates to CASRANLGQGYGYTF.

This clonotype was found many times. This chain links TRBV11-3 with TRBJ2-1; 8 nucleotides align to TRBD2. The CDR3 totals 16 residues. After removal of 3 bases from V and 7 bases from J, the junction contained 11 bases not matched to a gene. Germline loops: CDR1 SGHNT, CDR2 YENEEA. The CDR3 nucleotides read TGTGCCAGCAGCTTGGCGGGGGGCACCTGGGGGAATGAGCAGTTCTTC. Translated, it gives CASSLAGGTWGNEQFF.

There are many counts of this clonotype. The chain couples TRBV5-1 to TRBJ1-2; D remains ambiguous. V was cut by 4 bases and J by 1 base, with 11 bases left in between. The CDR3 extends over 14 amino acids. From germline, CDR1 is SGHRS and CDR2 YFSETQ. The CDR3 loop is CASSQDVNNYGYTF. For the CDR3, the DNA is TGCGCCAGCAGCCAGGACGTAAATAACTATGGCTACACCTTC.

This clonotype appeared a few times. CDR3 sequence: CASIGETPIQYF. As DNA, the CDR3 is TGTGCCAGTATCGGGGAAACTCCTATTCAGTACTTC. The chain carries TRBV19 and TRBJ2-4; D possibly corresponds to TRBD2 (5 bases). CDR1 is LNHDA, CDR2 SQIVND, per germline (reference sequence). V lost 7 bases and J 10 bases, leaving 14 bases between the germline ends. The CDR3 extends over 12 amino acids.